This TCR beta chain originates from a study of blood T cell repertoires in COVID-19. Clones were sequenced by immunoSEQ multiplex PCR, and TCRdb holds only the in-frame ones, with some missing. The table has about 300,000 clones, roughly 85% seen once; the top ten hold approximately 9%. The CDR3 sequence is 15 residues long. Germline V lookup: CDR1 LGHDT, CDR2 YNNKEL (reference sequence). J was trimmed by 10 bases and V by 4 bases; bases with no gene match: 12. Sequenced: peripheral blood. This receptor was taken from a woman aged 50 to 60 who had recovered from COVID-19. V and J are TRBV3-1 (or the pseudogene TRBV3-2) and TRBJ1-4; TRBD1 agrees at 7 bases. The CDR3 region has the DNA TGTGCCAGCAGCCGACGTAGAGGGGGCTTTGGAAAACTGTTTTTT. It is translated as CASSRRRGGFGKLFF.